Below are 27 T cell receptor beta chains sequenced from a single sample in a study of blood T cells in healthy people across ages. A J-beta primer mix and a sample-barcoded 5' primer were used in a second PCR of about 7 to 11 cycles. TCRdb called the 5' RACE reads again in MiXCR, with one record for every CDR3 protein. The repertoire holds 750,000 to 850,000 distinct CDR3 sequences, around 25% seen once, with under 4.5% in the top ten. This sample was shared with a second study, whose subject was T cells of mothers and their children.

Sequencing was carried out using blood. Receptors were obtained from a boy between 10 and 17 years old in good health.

CDR3 nucleotides: TGCAGCGTTGAAGGTCTCTGGTCAGGGGAACGAGACACTGAAGCTTTCTTT. Its protein is CSVEGLWSGERDTEAFF. The rearrangement uses TRBV29-1 and TRBJ1-1; maybe TRBD1 (6 bases). The CDR3 has 17 residues. The germline V gene has CDR1 SQVTM and CDR2 ANQGSEA. Trimming took 1 base from V and 3 from J, leaving 21 bases between them.

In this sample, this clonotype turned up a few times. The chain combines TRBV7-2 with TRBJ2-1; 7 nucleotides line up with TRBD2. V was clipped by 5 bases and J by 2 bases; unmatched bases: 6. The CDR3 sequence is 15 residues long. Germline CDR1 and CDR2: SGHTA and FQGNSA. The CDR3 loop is CASSPSGTTYNEQFF. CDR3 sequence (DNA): TGTGCCAGCAGCCCAAGTGGGACTACCTACAATGAGCAGTTCTTC.

CDR3 bases: TGTGCCAGCAGCTTAGCGCCCAGGGAAAATTCACCCCTCCACTTT. Amino acids: CASSLAPRENSPLHF. The chain combines TRBV7-9 with TRBJ1-6; a possible D gene is TRBD1 (5 bases). CDR3 size: 15 residues. Trimming stripped 0 bases from V and 7 bases from J, with 10 bases between. Germline loops: CDR1 SEHNR, CDR2 FQNEAQ (reference sequence).

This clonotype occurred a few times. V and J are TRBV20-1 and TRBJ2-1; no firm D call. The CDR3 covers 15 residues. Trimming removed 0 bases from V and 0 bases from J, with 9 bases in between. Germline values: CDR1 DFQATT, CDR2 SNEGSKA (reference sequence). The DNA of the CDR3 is TGCAGTGCTAGAGATGGGTACAGCTCCTACAATGAGCAGTTCTTC. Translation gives CSARDGYSSYNEQFF.

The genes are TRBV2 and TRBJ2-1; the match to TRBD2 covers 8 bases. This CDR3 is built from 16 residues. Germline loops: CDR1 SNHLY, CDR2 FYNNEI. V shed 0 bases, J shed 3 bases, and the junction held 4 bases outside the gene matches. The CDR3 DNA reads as TGTGCCAGCAGTGAAGCCGGGGGGGACAACTACAATGAGCAGTTCTTC. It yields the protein CASSEAGGDNYNEQFF.

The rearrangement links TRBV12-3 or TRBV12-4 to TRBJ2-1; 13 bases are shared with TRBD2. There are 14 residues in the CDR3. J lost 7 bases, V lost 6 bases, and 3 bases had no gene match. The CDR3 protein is CASRTSGRGNEQFF. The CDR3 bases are TGTGCCAGCAGAACTAGCGGGAGGGGGAATGAGCAGTTCTTC.

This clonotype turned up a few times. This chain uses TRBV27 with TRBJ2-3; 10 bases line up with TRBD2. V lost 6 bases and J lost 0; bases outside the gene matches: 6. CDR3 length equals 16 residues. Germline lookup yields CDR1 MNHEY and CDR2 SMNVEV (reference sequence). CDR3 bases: TGTGCCAGCAGCCCAACTAGCGGGACTAGCACAGATACGCAGTATTTT. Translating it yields CASSPTSGTSTDTQYF.

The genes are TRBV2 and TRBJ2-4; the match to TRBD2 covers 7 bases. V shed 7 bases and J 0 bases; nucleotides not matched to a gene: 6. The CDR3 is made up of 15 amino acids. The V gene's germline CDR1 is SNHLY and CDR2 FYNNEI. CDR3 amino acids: CASKGTILAKNIQYF. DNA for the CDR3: TGTGCCAGCAAGGGGACTATATTAGCCAAAAACATTCAGTACTTC.

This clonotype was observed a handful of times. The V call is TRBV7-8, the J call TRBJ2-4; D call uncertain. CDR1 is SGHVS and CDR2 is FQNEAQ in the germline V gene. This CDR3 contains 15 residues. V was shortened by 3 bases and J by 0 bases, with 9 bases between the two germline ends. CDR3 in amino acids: CASSFGGVAKNIQYF. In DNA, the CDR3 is TGTGCCAGCAGCTTCGGTGGGGTAGCCAAAAACATTCAGTACTTC.

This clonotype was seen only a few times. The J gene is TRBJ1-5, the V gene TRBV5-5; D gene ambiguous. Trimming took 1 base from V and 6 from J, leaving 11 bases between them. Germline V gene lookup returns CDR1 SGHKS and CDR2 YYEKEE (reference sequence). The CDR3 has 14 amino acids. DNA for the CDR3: TGTGCCAGCAGCTTGTGGATGGGCGGTCAGCCCCAGCATTTT. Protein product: CASSLWMGGQPQHF.

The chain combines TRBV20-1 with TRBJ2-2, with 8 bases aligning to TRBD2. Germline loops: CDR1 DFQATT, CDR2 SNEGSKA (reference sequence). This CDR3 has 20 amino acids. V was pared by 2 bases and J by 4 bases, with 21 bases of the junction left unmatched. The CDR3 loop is CSARKNVGGGPPVSTGELFF. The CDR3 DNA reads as TGCAGTGCTAGAAAGAATGTGGGCGGGGGGCCCCCAGTATCCACCGGGGAGCTGTTTTTT.

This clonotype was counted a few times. The chain's CDR3 is CSVEYGGSGDTQYF. The CDR3 DNA follows: TGCAGCGTTGAGTACGGCGGGAGCGGTGATACGCAGTATTTT. This sequence joins TRBV29-1 and TRBJ2-3, with 7 bases identical to TRBD2. V gave up 3 bases and J gave up 6 bases; unmatched junction bases: 9. Germline CDR1 is SQVTM and CDR2 is ANQGSEA. CDR3 length: 14 residues.

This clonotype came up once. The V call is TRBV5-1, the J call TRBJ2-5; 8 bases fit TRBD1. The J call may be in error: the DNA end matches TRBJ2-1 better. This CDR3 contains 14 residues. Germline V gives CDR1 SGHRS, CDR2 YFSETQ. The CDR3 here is CASNEQGGLNEQFF. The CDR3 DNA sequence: TGCGCCAGCAACGAACAGGGGGGACTCAATGAGCAGTTCTTC.

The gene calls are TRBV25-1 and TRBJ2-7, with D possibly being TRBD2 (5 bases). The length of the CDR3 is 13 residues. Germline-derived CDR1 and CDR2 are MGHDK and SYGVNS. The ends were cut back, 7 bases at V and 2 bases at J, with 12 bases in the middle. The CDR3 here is CASIRTGTYEQYF. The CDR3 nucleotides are TGTGCCAGCATAAGGACGGGAACCTACGAGCAGTACTTC.

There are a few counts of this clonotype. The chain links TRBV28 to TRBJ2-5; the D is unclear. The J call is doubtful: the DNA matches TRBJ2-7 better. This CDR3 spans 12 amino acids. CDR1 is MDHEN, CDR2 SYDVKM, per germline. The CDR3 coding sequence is TGTGCCAGCAGTTTTTCAGAGTACGAGCAGTACTTC. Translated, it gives CASSFSEYEQYF.

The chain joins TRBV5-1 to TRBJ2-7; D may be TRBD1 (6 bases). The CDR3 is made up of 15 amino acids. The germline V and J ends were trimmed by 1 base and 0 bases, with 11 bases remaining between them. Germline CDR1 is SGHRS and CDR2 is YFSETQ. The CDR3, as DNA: TGCGCCAGCAGCTTGACGACAGGAAGCTCCTACGAGCAGTACTTC. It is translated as CASSLTTGSSYEQYF.

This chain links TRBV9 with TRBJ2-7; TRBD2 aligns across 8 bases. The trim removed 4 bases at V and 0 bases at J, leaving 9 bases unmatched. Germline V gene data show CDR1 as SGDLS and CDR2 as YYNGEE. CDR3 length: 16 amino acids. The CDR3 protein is CASSPFERGISYEQYF. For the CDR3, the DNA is TGTGCCAGCAGCCCGTTCGAGCGGGGGATCTCCTACGAGCAGTACTTC. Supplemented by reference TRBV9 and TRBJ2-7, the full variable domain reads DSGVTQTPKHLITATGQRVTLRCSPRSGDLSVYWYQQSLDQGLQFLIQYYNGEERAKGNILERFSAQQFPDLHSELNLSSLELGDSALYFCASSPFERGISYEQYFGPGTRLTVT.

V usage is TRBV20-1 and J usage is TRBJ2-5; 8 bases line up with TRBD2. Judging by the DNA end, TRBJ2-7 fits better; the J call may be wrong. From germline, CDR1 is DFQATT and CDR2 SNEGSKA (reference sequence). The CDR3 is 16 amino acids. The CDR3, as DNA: TGCAGTGCTAGAGTCGGGACTAGGGGGTACTCCTACGAGCAGTACTTC. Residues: CSARVGTRGYSYEQYF.

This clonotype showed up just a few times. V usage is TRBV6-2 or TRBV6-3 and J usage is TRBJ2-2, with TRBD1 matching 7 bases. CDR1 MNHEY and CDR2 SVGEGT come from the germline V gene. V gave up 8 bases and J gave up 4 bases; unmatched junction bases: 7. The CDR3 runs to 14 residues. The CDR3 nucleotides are TGTGCCAGCGAGGGGGCACGGGTCACCGGGGAGCTGTTTTTT. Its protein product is CASEGARVTGELFF.

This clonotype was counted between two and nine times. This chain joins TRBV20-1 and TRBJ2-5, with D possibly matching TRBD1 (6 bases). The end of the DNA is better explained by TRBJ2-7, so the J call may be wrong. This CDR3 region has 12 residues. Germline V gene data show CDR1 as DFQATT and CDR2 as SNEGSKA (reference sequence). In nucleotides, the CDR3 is TGCAGTGCTATGGAACAGGGCTACGAGCAGTACTTC. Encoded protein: CSAMEQGYEQYF.

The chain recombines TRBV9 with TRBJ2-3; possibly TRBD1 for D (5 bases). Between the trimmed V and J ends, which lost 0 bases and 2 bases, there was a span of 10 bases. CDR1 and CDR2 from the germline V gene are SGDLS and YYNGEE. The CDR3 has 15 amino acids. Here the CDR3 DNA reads TGTGCCAGCAGCGTAGAGGCAGGGTACACAGATACGCAGTATTTT. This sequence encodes CASSVEAGYTDTQYF.

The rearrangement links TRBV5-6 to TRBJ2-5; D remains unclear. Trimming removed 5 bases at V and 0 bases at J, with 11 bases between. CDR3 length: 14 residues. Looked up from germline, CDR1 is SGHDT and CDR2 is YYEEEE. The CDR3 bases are TGTGCCAGCAGTTCCGGGTCGTACCAAGAGACCCAGTACTTC. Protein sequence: CASSSGSYQETQYF. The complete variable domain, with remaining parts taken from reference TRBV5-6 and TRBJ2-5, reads DAGVTQSPTHLIKTRGQQVTLRCSPKSGHDTVSWYQQALGQGPQFIFQYYEEEERQRGNFPDRFSGHQFPNYSSELNVNALLLGDSALYLCASSSGSYQETQYFGPGTRLLVL.

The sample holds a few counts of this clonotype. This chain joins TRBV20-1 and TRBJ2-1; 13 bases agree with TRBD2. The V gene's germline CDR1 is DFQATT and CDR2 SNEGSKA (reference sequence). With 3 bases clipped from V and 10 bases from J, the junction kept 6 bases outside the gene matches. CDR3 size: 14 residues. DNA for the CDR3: TGCAGTGCTAGGGGACTAGCGGGACTAGAGGAGCAGTTCTTC. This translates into CSARGLAGLEEQFF.

CDR3 amino acids: CASSPWTRPQETQYF. The CDR3, as DNA: TGTGCCAGCAGCCCGTGGACGAGACCACAAGAGACCCAGTACTTC. This chain connects TRBV28 to TRBJ2-5; no firm D call. This CDR3 contains 15 residues. V lost 6 bases and J 2 bases, leaving 16 bases between the germline ends. Germline CDR1 is MDHEN and CDR2 is SYDVKM.

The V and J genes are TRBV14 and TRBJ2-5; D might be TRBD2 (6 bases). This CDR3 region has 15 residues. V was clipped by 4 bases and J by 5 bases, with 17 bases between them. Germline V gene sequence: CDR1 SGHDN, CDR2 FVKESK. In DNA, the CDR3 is TGTGCCAGCAGCCCGGGACTCCAAATTCGGGAGACCCAGTACTTC. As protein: CASSPGLQIRETQYF.

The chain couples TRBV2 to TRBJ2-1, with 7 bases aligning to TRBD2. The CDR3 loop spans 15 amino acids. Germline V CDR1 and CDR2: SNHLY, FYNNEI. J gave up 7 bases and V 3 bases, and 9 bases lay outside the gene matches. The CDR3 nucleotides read TGTGCCAGCAGTGAGGTTGGGGCTAGCGGAAATGAGCAGTTCTTC. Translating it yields CASSEVGASGNEQFF.

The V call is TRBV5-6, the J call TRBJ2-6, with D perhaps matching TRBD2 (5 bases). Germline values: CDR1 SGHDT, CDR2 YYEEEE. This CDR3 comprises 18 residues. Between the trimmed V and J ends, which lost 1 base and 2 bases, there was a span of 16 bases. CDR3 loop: CASSLIYEGGAGANVLTF. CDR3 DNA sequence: TGTGCCAGCAGCTTGATATATGAGGGTGGAGCTGGGGCCAACGTCCTGACTTTC. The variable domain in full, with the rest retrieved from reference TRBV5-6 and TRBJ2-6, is DAGVTQSPTHLIKTRGQQVTLRCSPKSGHDTVSWYQQALGQGPQFIFQYYEEEERQRGNFPDRFSGHQFPNYSSELNVNALLLGDSALYLCASSLIYEGGAGANVLTFGAGSRLTVL.